The clone carrying this TCR beta chain was counted between two and nine times. This record comes from a study of blood T cell repertoires in COVID-19. Study summary: From the United States, Italy and Spain came samples of acute and convalescent COVID-19. Sources were T cells, B-cell-depleted T cells, or PBMCs; the material itself was cDNA or gDNA.

Clones were sequenced by immunoSEQ multiplex PCR, and TCRdb holds only the in-frame ones, with some missing. The sample lists 110,000 or so clones, around 85% occurring once. The V end was cut by 5 bases, the J end by 7 bases, with 12 bases between. CDR1 MDHEN and CDR2 SYDVKM come from the germline V gene. This CDR3 spans 13 amino acids. Sequencing used peripheral blood. The source of this sequence is a human donor in a cohort sampled during active COVID-19. J is TRBJ1-5 and V is TRBV28; D is uncertain. In DNA form, the CDR3 reads TGTGCCAGCAGTCCGGGAGGCGGGCAGCCCCAGCATTTT. It is translated as CASSPGGGQPQHF.